This TCR beta chain was sequenced in a study of control samples from healthy donors and cancer patients. Germline CDR1 is SGHKS and CDR2 is YYEKEE (reference sequence). The CDR3 runs to 14 residues. Unmatched junction bases numbered 4, after V lost 1 base and J lost 8 bases. Profiling relied on immunoSEQ multiplex PCR, and the TCRdb table lists in-frame clones only, not all of them. The sample lists 100,000 to 150,000 clones, 85% to 90% occurring once. Sequencing used PBMCs. This clonotype originated in a man aged 45-65 years with head and neck cancer. This chain joins TRBV5-5 and TRBJ2-1; 9 bases map to TRBD2. CDR3 amino acids: CASSLLREGDEQFF. CDR3 DNA: TGTGCCAGCAGCTTGTTGCGGGAGGGCGATGAGCAGTTCTTC.